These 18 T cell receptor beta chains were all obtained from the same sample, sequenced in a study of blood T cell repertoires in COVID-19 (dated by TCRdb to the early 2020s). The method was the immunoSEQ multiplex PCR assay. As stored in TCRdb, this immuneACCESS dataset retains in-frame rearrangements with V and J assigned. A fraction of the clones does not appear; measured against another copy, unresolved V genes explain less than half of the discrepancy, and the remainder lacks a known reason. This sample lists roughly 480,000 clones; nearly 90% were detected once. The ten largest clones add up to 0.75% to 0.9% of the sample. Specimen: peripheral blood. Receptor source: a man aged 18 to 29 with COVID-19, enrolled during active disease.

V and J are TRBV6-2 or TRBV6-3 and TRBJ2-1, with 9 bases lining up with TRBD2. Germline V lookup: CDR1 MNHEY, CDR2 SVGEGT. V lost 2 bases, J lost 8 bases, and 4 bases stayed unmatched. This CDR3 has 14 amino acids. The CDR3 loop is CASSYGGGADEQFF. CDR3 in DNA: TGTGCCAGCAGTTACGGCGGGGGGGCGGATGAGCAGTTCTTC.

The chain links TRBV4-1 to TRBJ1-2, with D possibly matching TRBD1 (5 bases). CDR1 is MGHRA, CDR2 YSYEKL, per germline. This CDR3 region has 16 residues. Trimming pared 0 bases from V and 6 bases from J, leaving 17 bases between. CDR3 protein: CASSQDPRGGGNGYTF. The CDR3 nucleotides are TGCGCCAGCAGCCAAGATCCGCGTGGGGGGGGAAATGGCTACACCTTC.

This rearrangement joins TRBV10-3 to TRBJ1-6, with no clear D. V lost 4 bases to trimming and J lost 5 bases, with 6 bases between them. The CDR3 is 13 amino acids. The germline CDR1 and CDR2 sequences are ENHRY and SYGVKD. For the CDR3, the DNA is TGTGCCATCAGTGGACAAGATAATTCACCCCTCCACTTT. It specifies CAISGQDNSPLHF.

The CDR3 nucleotides are TGTGCCAGCAGCTCAAAGGACAGCTTCCAAGAGACCCAGTACTTC. It codes for CASSSKDSFQETQYF. V and J are TRBV5-4 and TRBJ2-5; D possibly corresponds to TRBD1 (6 bases). Between the trimmed V and J ends, which lost 3 bases and 1 base, there was a span of 13 bases. Germline loops: CDR1 SGHNT, CDR2 YYREEE (reference sequence). The CDR3 totals 15 residues.

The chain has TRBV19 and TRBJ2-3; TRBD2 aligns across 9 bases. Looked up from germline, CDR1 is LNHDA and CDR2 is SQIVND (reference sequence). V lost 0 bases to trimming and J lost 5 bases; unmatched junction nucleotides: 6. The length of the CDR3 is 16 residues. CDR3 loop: CASSIDPAGGIDTQYF. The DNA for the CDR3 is TGTGCCAGTAGTATAGACCCAGCGGGGGGTATAGATACGCAGTATTTT.

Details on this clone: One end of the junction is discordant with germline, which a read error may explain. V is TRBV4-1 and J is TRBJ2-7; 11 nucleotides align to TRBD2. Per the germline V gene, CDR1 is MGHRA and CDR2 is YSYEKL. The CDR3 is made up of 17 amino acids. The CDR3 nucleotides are TGCGCCAGTAGCCAAGATCCTAGCGGGGGGATTGGGTACGAGCAGTACTTC. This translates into CASSQDPSGGIGYEQYF.

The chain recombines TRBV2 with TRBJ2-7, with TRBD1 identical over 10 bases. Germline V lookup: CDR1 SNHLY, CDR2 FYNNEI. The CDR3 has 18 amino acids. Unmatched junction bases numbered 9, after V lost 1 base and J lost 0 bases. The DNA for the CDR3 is TGTGCCAGCAGTGAAGTCCGGACAGGGGGTTTTGCCTCCTACGAGCAGTACTTC. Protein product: CASSEVRTGGFASYEQYF.

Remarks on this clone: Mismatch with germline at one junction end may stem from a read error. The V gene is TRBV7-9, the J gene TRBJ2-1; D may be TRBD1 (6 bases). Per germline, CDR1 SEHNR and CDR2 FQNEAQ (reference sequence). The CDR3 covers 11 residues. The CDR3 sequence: CASSLGDRHLF. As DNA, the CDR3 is TGTGCCAGCAGCTTAGGTGACAGGCACCTCTTC.

The CDR3 DNA follows: TGTGCCAGCAGAGTCGACAGGGCTCACACTGAAGCTTTCTTT. Translating it yields CASRVDRAHTEAFF. The chain is built from TRBV6-4 and TRBJ1-1; TRBD1 matches at 7 bases. The germline gives CDR1 MRHNA, CDR2 SNTAGT. This CDR3 has 14 residues. Germline trimming cut 6 bases from V and 3 bases from J; bases unmatched to any gene: 7.

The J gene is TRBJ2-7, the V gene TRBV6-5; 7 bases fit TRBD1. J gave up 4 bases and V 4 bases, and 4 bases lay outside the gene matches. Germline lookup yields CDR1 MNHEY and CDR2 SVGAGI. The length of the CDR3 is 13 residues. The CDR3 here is CASSFGQEYEQYF. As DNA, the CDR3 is TGTGCCAGCAGTTTCGGACAGGAATACGAGCAGTACTTC.

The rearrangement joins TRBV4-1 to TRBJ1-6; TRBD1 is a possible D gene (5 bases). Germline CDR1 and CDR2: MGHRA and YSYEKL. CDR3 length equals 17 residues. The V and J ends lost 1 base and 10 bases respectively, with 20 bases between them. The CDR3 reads CASSQGVFSREWSPLHF. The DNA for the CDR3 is TGCGCCAGCAGCCAAGGGGTGTTCTCCAGGGAATGGTCACCCCTCCACTTT.

The chain's CDR3 is CASRGTRLSTDTQYF. As DNA, the CDR3 is TGTGCCAGCAGGGGGACTAGACTAAGCACAGATACGCAGTATTTT. The chain has TRBV2 and TRBJ2-3; 8 bases are a match to TRBD2. Trimming cost V 6 bases and J 0 bases; bases outside gene matches: 5. The CDR3 has 15 amino acids. CDR1 and CDR2 (germline): SNHLY, FYNNEI.

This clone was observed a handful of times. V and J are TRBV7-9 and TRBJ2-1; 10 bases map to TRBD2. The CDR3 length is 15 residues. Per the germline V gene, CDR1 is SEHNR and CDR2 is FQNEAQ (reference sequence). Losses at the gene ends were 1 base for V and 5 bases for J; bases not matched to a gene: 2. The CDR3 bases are TGTGCCAGCAGCTTAGTACTAGCGGGAAACAATGAGCAGTTCTTC. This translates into CASSLVLAGNNEQFF.

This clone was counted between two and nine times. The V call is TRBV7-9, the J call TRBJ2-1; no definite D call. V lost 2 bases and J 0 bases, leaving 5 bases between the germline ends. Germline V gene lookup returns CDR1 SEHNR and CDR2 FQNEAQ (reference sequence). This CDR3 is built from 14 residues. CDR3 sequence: CASSLPRSYNEQFF. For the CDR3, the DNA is TGTGCCAGCAGCTTACCCCGCTCCTACAATGAGCAGTTCTTC. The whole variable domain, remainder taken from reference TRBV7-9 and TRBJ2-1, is DTGVSQNPRHKITKRGQNVTFRCDPISEHNRLYWYRQTLGQGPEFLTYFQNEAQLEKSRLLSDRFSAERPKGSFSTLEIQRTEQGDSAMYLCASSLPRSYNEQFFGPGTRLTVL.

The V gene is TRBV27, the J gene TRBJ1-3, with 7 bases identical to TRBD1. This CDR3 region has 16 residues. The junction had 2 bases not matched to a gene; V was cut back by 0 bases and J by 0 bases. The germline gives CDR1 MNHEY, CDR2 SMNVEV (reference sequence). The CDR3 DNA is TGTGCCAGCAGTTTATCAGGGACAGCCTCTGGAAACACCATATATTTT. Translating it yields CASSLSGTASGNTIYF.

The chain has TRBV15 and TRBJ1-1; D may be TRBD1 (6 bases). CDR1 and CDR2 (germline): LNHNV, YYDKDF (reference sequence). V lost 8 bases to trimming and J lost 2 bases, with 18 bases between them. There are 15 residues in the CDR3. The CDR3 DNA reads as TGTGCCACCGGGAGAATGCAGGGGTTTAACACTGAAGCTTTCTTT. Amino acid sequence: CATGRMQGFNTEAFF.

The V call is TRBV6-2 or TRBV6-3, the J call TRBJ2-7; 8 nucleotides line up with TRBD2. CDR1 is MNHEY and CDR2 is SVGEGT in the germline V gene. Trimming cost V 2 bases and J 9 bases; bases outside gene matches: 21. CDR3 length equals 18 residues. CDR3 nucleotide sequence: TGTGCCAGCAGTTACACCCTTCCGGGACTAGAAGCGGGGTTCGGGCAGTACTTC. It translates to CASSYTLPGLEAGFGQYF.

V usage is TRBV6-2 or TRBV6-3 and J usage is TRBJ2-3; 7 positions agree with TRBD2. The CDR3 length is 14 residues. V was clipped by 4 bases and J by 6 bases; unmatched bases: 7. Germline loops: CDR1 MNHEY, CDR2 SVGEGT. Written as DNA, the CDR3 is TGTGCCAGCAGTTTCCGGGACTATCTGGATACGCAGTATTTT. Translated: CASSFRDYLDTQYF.